These T cell receptor beta chains were read from a single sample in a study of T cell repertoires in cytomegalovirus infection. MiXCR was run by TCRdb on the reads, yielding one entry per CDR3 protein. This table has about 770,000 distinct CDR3 sequences, around 29% appearing once. These receptors' antigens are unknown. The input for sequencing was cultured CD8+ T cells from PBMCs, taken from culture after CMV antigen stimulation. Receptors were obtained from a human donor in good health (CMV status not recorded). Some clones in this sample may be carry-over from other donors' samples. Both conserved end residues are part of each CDR3. The D gene is left open where the match is weak. Clone size is shown for a subset of rows, as once, few, many or a class of expanded clone.

v_gene	abundance	len	j_gene	d_gene	CDR3aa	CDR3nt
TRBV7-9	-	15	TRBJ1-5	-	CASSRGETYNQPQHF	TGTGCCAGCAGCCGGGGGGAGACCTACAATCAGCCCCAGCATTTT
TRBV20-1	-	14	TRBJ1-2	TRBD1	CSARTKTGRYGYTF	TGCAGTGCTAGGACTAAGACAGGGCGCTATGGCTACACCTTC
TRBV2	few	15	TRBJ1-1	-	CASSEQVGGNTEAFF	TGTGCCAGCAGCGAACAGGTGGGAGGGAACACTGAAGCTTTCTTT
TRBV7-9	-	15	TRBJ1-2	-	CASSLAYRGNYGYTF	TGTGCCAGCAGCTTAGCGTACCGGGGAAACTATGGCTACACCTTC
TRBV10-3	-	15	TRBJ2-6	-	CAIKDRYSGANVLTF	TGTGCCATCAAGGACAGATACTCTGGGGCCAACGTCCTGACTTTC
TRBV11-2	few	18	TRBJ2-1	-	CASSLTNRDLSSYNEQFF	TGTGCCAGCAGCTTGACGAACAGGGATCTTAGCTCCTACAATGAGCAGTTCTTC
TRBV27	many	13	TRBJ1-1	-	CASSAGGGTEAFF	TGTGCCAGCAGCGCAGGTGGGGGGACTGAAGCTTTCTTT
TRBV27	-	15	TRBJ1-2	TRBD1	CASRTAGQGHYGYTF	TGTGCCAGCAGGACCGCGGGACAGGGTCACTATGGCTACACCTTC
TRBV12-3/TRBV12-4	-	16	TRBJ2-7	TRBD2	CASSWGGLAGAYEQYF	TGTGCCAGCAGTTGGGGGGGACTAGCGGGGGCCTACGAGCAGTACTTC
TRBV5-6	-	14	TRBJ1-6	TRBD1	CASSIGTGASPLHF	TGTGCCAGCAGCATTGGGACAGGGGCCTCACCCCTCCACTTT
TRBV5-6	few	12	TRBJ1-1	TRBD1	CASQTGYTEAFF	TGTGCCAGCCAGACAGGGTACACTGAAGCTTTCTTT
TRBV7-9	few	15	TRBJ2-5	TRBD1	CASSSGTGGVETQYF	TGTGCCAGCAGCTCGGGGACAGGGGGCGTCGAGACCCAGTACTTC
TRBV12-3/TRBV12-4	few	18	TRBJ2-1	TRBD2	CASSQPGLAGGNSNEQFF	TGTGCCAGCAGTCAACCAGGACTAGCGGGGGGCAACTCTAATGAGCAGTTCTTC
TRBV2	-	15	TRBJ2-6	-	CATAGSVCGANVLTF	TGTGCCACCGCTGGGAGTGTTTGCGGGGCCAACGTCCTGACTTTC
TRBV7-4	-	12	TRBJ1-2	-	CASSHLNYGYTF	TGTGCCAGCAGTCATTTAAACTATGGCTACACCTTC
TRBV6-2/TRBV6-3	few	14	TRBJ2-2	-	CAGRGKGRAGELFF	TGTGCCGGGCGAGGAAAAGGGCGGGCCGGGGAGCTGTTTTTT
TRBV7-9	many	15	TRBJ1-1	TRBD1	CASRHTGGDNTEAFF	TGTGCCAGCAGGCACACAGGGGGAGATAACACTGAAGCTTTCTTT
TRBV6-9	-	17	TRBJ1-6	-	CASSKGLSSSYNSPLHF	TGTGCCAGCAGTAAGGGATTGTCAAGCTCCTATAATTCACCCCTCCACTTT
TRBV7-6	-	17	TRBJ2-3	TRBD2	CASSYPSGGARTDTQYF	TGTGCCAGCAGCTACCCTAGCGGGGGGGCAAGGACAGATACGCAGTATTTT
TRBV7-9	-	17	TRBJ2-3	-	CASSLDDGGATTDTQYF	TGTGCCAGCAGCTTAGACGACGGCGGGGCGACCACAGATACGCAGTATTTT
TRBV12-5	-	12	TRBJ2-1	-	CASGQGWNEQFF	TGTGCTAGTGGGCAGGGTTGGAATGAGCAGTTCTTC
TRBV15	-	12	TRBJ1-2	-	CASRGRTDGYTF	TGTGCCAGCAGGGGCAGGACAGACGGCTACACCTTC
TRBV15	-	15	TRBJ1-5	-	CATSVQRGGDQPQHF	TGTGCCACCAGCGTACAGCGGGGAGGGGACCAGCCCCAGCATTTT
TRBV27	few	18	TRBJ2-3	-	CASSLSLNLKTSTDTQYF	TGTGCCAGCAGTTTATCGCTGAATCTGAAAACGTCCACAGATACGCAGTATTTT
TRBV12-3/TRBV12-4	-	14	TRBJ1-1	-	CASSLVGEYTEAFF	TGTGCCAGCAGTTTAGTGGGAGAATACACTGAAGCTTTCTTT
TRBV7-6	-	13	TRBJ2-7	-	CASSPTNSYEQYF	TGTGCCAGCAGCCCGACAAATTCCTACGAGCAGTACTTC
TRBV2	-	14	TRBJ2-1	-	CASSDHTGTYEQFF	TGTGCCAGCAGTGATCACACCGGGACATACGAGCAGTTCTTC
TRBV10-3	-	13	TRBJ1-1	-	CAITKGGHTEAFF	TGTGCCATCACCAAGGGCGGACACACTGAAGCTTTCTTT
TRBV28	-	15	TRBJ2-3	-	CASSSQGRVTDTQYF	TGTGCCAGCAGTTCCCAGGGGAGAGTCACAGATACGCAGTATTTT
TRBV7-6	-	12	TRBJ1-4	TRBD1	CASSAGGEKLFF	TGTGCCAGCAGTGCAGGGGGGGAAAAACTGTTTTTT
TRBV14	-	17	TRBJ2-1	-	CASSQEGTFSSYNEQFF	TGTGCCAGCAGCCAAGAGGGGACTTTCAGCTCCTACAATGAGCAGTTCTTC
TRBV6-1	-	15	TRBJ2-1	-	CASKGMDLNYNEQFF	TGTGCCAGCAAGGGCATGGACCTGAACTACAATGAGCAGTTCTTC
TRBV15	-	17	TRBJ2-3	TRBD1	CATSREVRDRVEDTQYF	TGTGCCACCAGCAGAGAGGTGCGGGACAGGGTAGAGGATACGCAGTATTTT
TRBV2	few	16	TRBJ1-5	TRBD1	CASSGGRQGVNQPQHF	TGTGCCAGCAGTGGGGGAAGACAGGGGGTCAATCAGCCCCAGCATTTT
TRBV7-8	few	16	TRBJ2-2	TRBD2	CASSSFSGGGTGELFF	TGTGCCAGCAGCTCATTCAGCGGGGGGGGTACCGGGGAGCTGTTTTTT
TRBV5-1	-	13	TRBJ1-5	-	CASSLNTDQPQHF	TGCGCCAGCAGCTTAAACACTGATCAGCCCCAGCATTTT
TRBV27	-	14	TRBJ2-2	-	CASSSPGDTGELFF	TGTGCCAGCAGTTCTCCAGGGGACACCGGGGAGCTGTTTTTT
TRBV15	-	14	TRBJ2-2	-	CATSRDLSRRELFF	TGTGCCACCAGCAGAGATCTAAGTCGCCGGGAGCTGTTTTTT
TRBV27	many	14	TRBJ1-5	-	CASSFWSGGQPQHF	TGTGCCAGCAGTTTTTGGTCGGGTGGACAGCCCCAGCATTTT
TRBV27	-	16	TRBJ2-1	TRBD2	CTSSPGSSGGANEQFF	TGTACCAGCAGCCCAGGGTCTAGCGGGGGGGCTAATGAGCAGTTCTTC
TRBV7-8	many	17	TRBJ2-3	TRBD2	CASSSPLAGGSTDTQYF	TGTGCCAGCAGCTCCCCTTTAGCGGGGGGTAGCACAGATACGCAGTATTTT
TRBV27	few	17	TRBJ1-2	TRBD1	CASSSTTGPVLDYGYTF	TGTGCCAGCAGTTCAACGACAGGGCCGGTATTGGACTATGGCTACACCTTC
TRBV5-6	few	19	TRBJ1-5	-	CASSSGRNATDRPNQPQHF	TGTGCCAGCAGCTCAGGACGGAACGCCACGGACAGACCGAATCAGCCCCAGCATTTT
TRBV6-1	few	17	TRBJ1-5	-	CASSEVEGLGSNQPQHF	TGTGCCAGCAGTGAAGTGGAGGGATTGGGGAGCAATCAGCCCCAGCATTTT
TRBV27	many	16	TRBJ1-5	-	CASSLSGPGSNQPQHF	TGTGCCAGCAGTTTATCAGGGCCCGGTAGCAATCAGCCCCAGCATTTT
TRBV7-9	few	18	TRBJ2-1	-	CASSSRPGHPSSYNEQFF	TGTGCCAGCAGCTCCCGCCCGGGACACCCGAGCTCCTACAATGAGCAGTTCTTC
TRBV6-1	few	14	TRBJ1-3	-	CASTGPYSGNTIYF	TGTGCCAGCACAGGACCCTACTCTGGAAACACCATATATTTT
TRBV7-2	many	17	TRBJ1-3	-	CASSLVRSGEIGNTIYF	TGTGCCAGCAGCCTCGTCCGTTCAGGGGAGATAGGAAACACCATATATTTT
TRBV6-5	-	14	TRBJ1-2	-	CASSYSGTHYGYTF	TGTGCCAGCAGTTACTCAGGGACCCACTATGGCTACACCTTC
TRBV7-6	many	17	TRBJ1-1	-	CASSLRGRVGLNTEAFF	TGTGCCAGCAGCTTGAGGGGTAGGGTTGGACTGAACACTGAAGCTTTCTTT
TRBV6-5	-	13	TRBJ2-3	-	CASSFGVTDTQYF	TGTGCCAGCAGTTTCGGGGTGACAGATACGCAGTATTTT
TRBV7-2	many	16	TRBJ2-5	TRBD2	CASSLTSGGTLTTQYF	TGTGCCAGCAGCCTAACTAGCGGGGGGACCCTTACGACCCAGTACTTC
TRBV27	-	13	TRBJ2-1	-	CASSSFMDNEQFF	TGTGCCAGCAGTAGTTTTATGGACAATGAGCAGTTCTTC
TRBV27	few	13	TRBJ1-1	-	CASSWTQGREAFF	TGTGCCAGCAGTTGGACGCAGGGTCGGGAAGCTTTCTTT
TRBV28	few	14	TRBJ2-1	TRBD1	CASNGQGGGNEQFF	TGTGCCAGCAACGGACAGGGGGGCGGGAATGAGCAGTTCTTC